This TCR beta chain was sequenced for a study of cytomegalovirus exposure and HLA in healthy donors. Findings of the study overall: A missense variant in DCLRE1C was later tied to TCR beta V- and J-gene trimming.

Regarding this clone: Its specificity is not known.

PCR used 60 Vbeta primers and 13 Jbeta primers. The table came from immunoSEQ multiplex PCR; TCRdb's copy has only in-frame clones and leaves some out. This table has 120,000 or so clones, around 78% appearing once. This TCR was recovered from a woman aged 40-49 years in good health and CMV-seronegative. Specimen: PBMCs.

CDR3 sequence reads: CASRGDNQPQHF. The CDR3 DNA reads TGTGCCAGTAGAGGAGACAATCAGCCCCAGCATTTT. The rearrangement joins TRBV19 to TRBJ1-5; D is uncertain. Trimming cost V 6 bases and J 3 bases, with 6 bases left between them. CDR1 and CDR2 from the germline V gene are LNHDA and SQIVND (reference sequence). The CDR3 covers 12 residues. The full variable domain, in which reference TRBV19 and TRBJ1-5 provide the parts outside the CDR3, is DGGITQSPKYLFRKEGQNVTLSCEQNLNHDAMYWYRQDPGQGLRLIYYSQIVNDFQKGDIAEGYSVSREKKESFPLTVTSAQKNPTAFYLCASRGDNQPQHFGDGTRLSIL.